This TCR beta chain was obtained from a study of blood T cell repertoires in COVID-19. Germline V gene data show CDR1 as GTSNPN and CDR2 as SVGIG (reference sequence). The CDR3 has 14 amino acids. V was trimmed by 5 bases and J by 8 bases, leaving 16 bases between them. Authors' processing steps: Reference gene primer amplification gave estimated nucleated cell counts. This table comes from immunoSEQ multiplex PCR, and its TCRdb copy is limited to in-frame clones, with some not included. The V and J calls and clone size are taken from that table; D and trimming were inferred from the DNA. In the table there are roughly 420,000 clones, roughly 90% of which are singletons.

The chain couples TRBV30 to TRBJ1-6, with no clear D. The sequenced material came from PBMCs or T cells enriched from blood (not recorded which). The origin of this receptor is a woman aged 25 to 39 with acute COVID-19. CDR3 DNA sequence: TGTGCCTGGGGCCCGCGGCGGCTGGATTCACCCCTCCACTTT. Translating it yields CAWGPRRLDSPLHF.